This T cell receptor (beta chain) is from a study of shared clonotypes between healthy human individuals. Study observations and caveats: Across a handful of donors, naive CD4 shared about 5%, naive CD8 approximately 3.5%, memory CD4 roughly 2.5%, memory CD8 around 0.42%. Researchers sampled blood only, noting tissue repertoires likely differ. All-four-donor shared clonotypes had higher generation probabilities than non-shared clonotypes did. Rarefaction analysis demonstrated incomplete sorted-subset sequencing notwithstanding large depth.

CD8 cells regarded as naive lacked CD45RO, were positively chosen for CCR7, and omitted terminally differentiated effector memory CD45RA+ cells. The CDR3 consists of 13 residues. With 4 bases clipped from V and 5 bases from J, the junction kept 3 bases outside the gene matches. From germline, CDR1 is SQVTM and CDR2 ANQGSEA. Note on this clone: The antigen is not known.

Libraries were prepared by immunoSEQ multiplex PCR; TCRdb keeps only in-frame clonotypes and omits some of them. The repertoire holds around 560,000 clones, with roughly 95% as singletons. This clonotype was obtained from a woman in her twenties or thirties in good health. The chain has TRBV29-1 and TRBJ2-2; 8 bases match TRBD2. What was sequenced was naive CD8+ T cells sorted from blood. The chain's CDR3 is CSVALAGTGELFF. In DNA, the CDR3 is TGCAGCGTTGCATTAGCGGGAACCGGGGAGCTGTTTTTT.